This TCR beta chain comes out of a study of blood T cell repertoires in COVID-19 (dated by TCRdb to the early 2020s). Study-level background: Samples from collaborators originated in the United States, Italy and Spain and spanned both the acute and convalescent phases of COVID-19. The samples were drawn from the first 160 participants of the ongoing ImmuneRACE study and from 1,254 subjects provided by 6 global collaborators. The prospective study material was composed of cDNA or gDNA derived from T cells, B-cell-depleted T cells, or PBMCs. Nearly every sample came with metadata listing a de-identified subject ID, COVID-19 status, age in years and sex. HLA class I and class II types, where available, came from metadata supplied by the sample provider rather than from assay-based typing. The dataset comprised deeply sampled blood TCRbeta repertoires from subjects exposed to, actively infected with, or recovered from COVID-19. A freely available public database, intended as a resource for researchers studying the immune response to SARS-CoV-2, is where the repertoires were released. What the authors observed across the whole study: The amount of clinical and demographic metadata varied by source and participant and was provided uncurated.

As regards this clone: Its cognate antigen has yet to be identified. Base qualities are not recorded, but no much larger clone differs from it by a single base.

A distance of 13 bases separates the germline ends of V and J, which lose 0 bases and 5 bases respectively. The CDR3 runs 14 residues from the cysteine to the phenylalanine. The only DNA kept is the CDR3, 42 bases in frame from the first base. The germline V gene (reference sequence) specifies GTSNPN as CDR1 and SVGIG as CDR2. TCRbeta CDR3 regions were amplified from genomic DNA using the immunoSEQ Assay, a bias-controlled multiplex PCR. As for the authors' bioinformatics: The number of nucleated cells in each sample was estimated from the amplification of reference gene primers within the assay. To quantify the absolute abundance of each unique TCRbeta CDR3 rearrangement, sequence reads were collapsed and filtered. For each sample, productive Simpson clonality was calculated by taking the square root of Simpson's diversity index across productive rearrangements. This is the immuneACCESS table as TCRdb keeps it, with only in-frame sequences that have V and J called. A part of the clones is gone; compared with another copy, unresolved V genes explain less than half, and the rest is unexplained. From that table come the V and J calls and clone size; the DNA was used to work out D and trimming. The sample data list around 100,000 clones, and 65% to 85% of these were observed just once. Of the sample, 15% to 20% is held by the ten largest clones.

The collaborating institutions used their own protocols to collect whole blood in K2EDTA tubes. For TCRbeta analysis, collaborators shipped samples as frozen whole blood, isolated PBMCs, or DNA extracted from either of those sample types. Sequencing used peripheral blood. The rearranged segments are TRBV30 and TRBJ1-1, with the D segment identity uncertain. This TCR derives from a woman aged 55 to 70 with acute or convalescent COVID-19. The CDR3 protein is CAWSVPGVGTEAFF. Read as DNA, the sequence is TGTGCCTGGAGTGTCCCCGGGGTCGGGACTGAAGCTTTCTTT.